The T cell receptor beta chain under discussion was sequenced for a study of T cells in Graves' hyperthyroidism and ophthalmopathy. Study-wide points: Clonotypes that were expanded in thyroid above 0.001 mostly appeared in blood too.

Turning to this clonotype: Its antigen is not known. A clone one base away is much larger, so this may be a read error.

Amplification targeted TCR beta CDR3 regions from RNA transcripts. RT-PCR in the first round (using the HTBI primer set) targeted the TCR CDR3. TCRdb used MiXCR to reprocess the multiplex PCR reads, holding one entry per CDR3 protein. The sample has over 300,000 distinct CDR3 sequences; approximately 15% are singletons. The patients, who ranged from 18 to 65 in age, presented with newly diagnosed hyperthyroidism lasting under 2 months. CDR3 length: 13 amino acids. The trim removed 3 bases at V and 9 bases at J, leaving 2 bases unmatched. Germline CDR1 and CDR2: LGHDT and YNNKEL (reference sequence). This chain joins TRBV3-1 and TRBJ2-1; 10 nucleotides align to TRBD1. This receptor was taken from a woman between 55 and 75 years old with Graves' hyperthyroidism. The material sequenced was blood. CDR3 residues: CASSHGTGVEQFF. CDR3 DNA sequence: TGTGCCAGCAGCCACGGGACAGGGGTTGAGCAGTTCTTC.